This T cell receptor beta chain was retrieved from a study of T cell repertoires in ileal Crohn's disease. Study-wide context: Postoperative therapy was given to about half: roughly twelve thiopurines, around 20 anti-TNF agents.

The CDR3 is made up of 19 amino acids. V was pared by 6 bases and J by 0 bases, with 12 bases of the junction left unmatched. Germline V lookup: CDR1 SEHNR, CDR2 FQNEAQ (reference sequence). Assay used: immunoSEQ multiplex PCR; TCRdb lists only in-frame clones, some missing. The sample consists of about 14,000 clones, around four fifths of them appearing once. Material: ileal tissue. The V call is TRBV7-9, the J call TRBJ2-6; 9 positions agree with TRBD1. This TCR was sampled from an adult with Crohn's disease. CDR3 residues: CASRSDRDRDPSGANVLTF. CDR3 DNA sequence: TGTGCCAGCAGGTCCGACCGGGACAGGGATCCCTCTGGGGCCAACGTCCTGACTTTC.